This T cell receptor beta chain appears in the sequencing data of a study of regulatory T cells in long-lasting Graves disease. Overall study: To qualify as persistent, Graves' disease required over 5 years of antithyroid drugs with positive TSH receptor antibodies.

Both iRepertoire HTBI primers and Arm-PCR of CDR3 regions were used to build the TCR beta libraries. MiXCR, applied by TCRdb to the multiplex PCR reads, yields one record per CDR3 protein. The sample contains about 430,000 distinct CDR3 sequences, around 20% of which appear only once. The CDR3 covers 18 residues. With V trimmed by 3 bases and J by 7 bases, 15 bases remained unmatched. The germline CDR1 and CDR2 sequences are DFQATT and SNEGSKA (reference sequence). The time point is: persistent/refractory GD, antithyroid drugs over 5 years with positive TRAb. From PBMCs, RNA was extracted and then used to make the TCR library. EDTA tubes received approximately 9 milliliters of drawn peripheral blood. This clonotype occurred once.

The sequencing here drew on peripheral blood mononuclear cells (PBMCs), taken when the disease was refractory, from a patient treated with antithyroid drugs. The receptor comes from a female donor with Graves disease. The genes are TRBV20-1 and TRBJ1-6, with 10 bases that match TRBD1. CDR3 protein: CSASGDRGRRGPNSPLHF. The CDR3, as DNA: TGCAGTGCTAGCGGGGACAGGGGTCGCCGCGGCCCGAATTCACCCCTCCACTTT.